These 29 T cell receptor beta chains were sequenced from one sample in a study of glioma-infiltrating T cells. Using RNA template, CDR3s of TCR alpha and beta were amplified with iRepertoire arm-PCR. TCRdb called the multiplex PCR reads again in MiXCR, with one record for every CDR3 protein. The sample yields roughly 120,000 distinct CDR3 sequences, roughly 20% seen once. The specimen was glioma tissue, nonneoplastic brain tissue, or PBMCs (not recorded which). These receptor sequences come from a human donor with low-grade glioma or glioblastoma, undergoing nonglioma brain surgery, or in good health (not recorded which).

Notes on this clonotype: Given the absence of the conserved phenylalanine or tryptophan at the CDR3 end, a read error is likely. The V gene is TRBV7-9, the J gene TRBJ1-6; 8 positions match TRBD1. The CDR3 spans 14 residues. CDR1 is SEHNR, CDR2 FQNEAQ, per germline (reference sequence). CDR3 DNA sequence: TGTGCCAGCAGCGGACAGGGCAATAATCCACCCCTCCACCTT. Its translation is CASSGQGNNPPLHL.

V and J are TRBV10-3 and TRBJ1-3, with D unclear. The germline CDR1 and CDR2 sequences are ENHRY and SYGVKD. Between the trimmed V and J ends, which lost 7 bases and 0 bases, there was a span of 22 bases. This CDR3 is 18 amino acids long. The CDR3 loop reads CAITLRPTTDTSGNTIYF. DNA of the CDR3: TGTGCCATCACCTTACGGCCAACGACTGATACCTCTGGAAACACCATATATTTT.

As for this clonotype: This may stem from a read error, because a much larger clone lies one nucleotide away. The chain couples TRBV3-1 to TRBJ1-1, with D possibly TRBD1 on 6 matching bases. The CDR3 consists of 14 residues. Germline lookup yields CDR1 LGHDT and CDR2 YNNKEL (reference sequence). Here the CDR3 DNA reads TGTGTCAGCAGCCTTAGGACAGTCAACACTGAAGCTTTCTTT. This encodes CVSSLRTVNTEAFF.

This clonotype was observed many times. The chain carries TRBV7-3 and TRBJ2-1; perhaps TRBD2 as D (6 bases). Looked up from germline, CDR1 is SGHTA and CDR2 is FQGTGA. V lost 3 bases, J lost 8 bases, and 14 bases lay in between. This CDR3 comprises 14 residues. The DNA for the CDR3 is TGTGCCAGCAGCTTTGGCGGGGCTTTCGATGAGCAGTTCTTC. As protein: CASSFGGAFDEQFF.

This clonotype was detected many times. This sequence joins TRBV4-3 and TRBJ2-7; possible D gene TRBD1, 6 bases. Per germline, CDR1 LGHNA and CDR2 YSLEER. Trimming took off 0 bases at V and 4 bases at J, with 19 bases between the two ends. The CDR3 sequence is 17 residues long. The CDR3 DNA is TGCGCCAGCAGCCAAGATTGGCAGGGGCCGCCCCAATACGAGCAGTACTTC. It yields the protein CASSQDWQGPPQYEQYF.

About this clonotype itself: A read error is possible here, since a much larger clone lies one base away. This CDR3 fails to terminate in the conserved phenylalanine or tryptophan, so it likely reflects a read error. This CDR3 reads CASSLEIAAQETQYL. The CDR3 coding sequence is TGTGCCAGCAGCTTAGAAATAGCGGCTCAAGAAACCCAGTACCTC. V is TRBV7-2 and J is TRBJ2-5; possibly TRBD2 for D (6 bases). The CDR3 runs to 15 residues. Per germline, CDR1 SGHTA and CDR2 FQGNSA.

This clonotype was detected ten times or more. The chain is built from TRBV24-1 and TRBJ2-7; 8 bases line up with TRBD1. CDR3 length equals 13 residues. The germline V gene encodes CDR1 KGHDR and CDR2 SFDVKD. V trimming: 9 bases; J trimming: 1 base; junction bases outside the gene matches: 4. CDR3 nucleotides: TGTGCCACCCAGGGGGCTGAATCCTACGAGCAGTACTTC. It specifies CATQGAESYEQYF.

A word on this clonotype: Its ends do not fully match the called genes, so a read error is possible. The chain recombines TRBV7-9 with TRBJ2-7; TRBD2 matches 7 bases. Per germline, CDR1 SEHNR and CDR2 FQNEAQ (reference sequence). There are 17 residues in the CDR3. The CDR3 is CASRLARGGSWAYEQYF. In DNA form, the CDR3 reads TGTGCCAGCCGCTTAGCGCGTGGCGGGAGCTGGGCCTACGAGCAGTACTTC.

This clonotype was seen ten or more times. The V and J genes are TRBV28 and TRBJ2-7, with a weak D call TRBD1 (5 bases). Germline CDR1 and CDR2: MDHEN and SYDVKM. The CDR3 is 13 residues long. V was clipped by 5 bases and J by 5 bases, with 13 bases between them. The CDR3 DNA reads TGTGCCAGCAGTACCACCTCCAGGGACGAGCAGTACTTC. This encodes CASSTTSRDEQYF. The whole variable domain, filled in from reference TRBV28 and TRBJ2-7, reads DVKVTQSSRYLVKRTGEKVFLECVQDMDHENMFWYRQDPGLGLRLIYFSYDVKMKEKGDIPEGYSVSREKKERFSLILESASTNQTSMYLCASSTTSRDEQYFGPGTRLTVT.

A few counts support this clonotype. The rearrangement joins TRBV7-9 to TRBJ2-7, with 14 positions matching TRBD2. The CDR3 sequence is 16 residues long. V was clipped by 5 bases and J by 6 bases; unmatched bases: 9. Germline CDR1 and CDR2: SEHNR and FQNEAQ (reference sequence). The CDR3 DNA reads TGTGCCAGCAGCCCCGGGACGGGACTAGCGGGAGTCGAGCAGTACTTC. It specifies CASSPGTGLAGVEQYF.

This clonotype came up many times. The V gene is TRBV6-1, the J gene TRBJ1-1; TRBD1 matches 8 bases. With 6 bases clipped from V and 5 bases from J, the junction kept 8 bases outside the gene matches. Germline V gene sequence: CDR1 MNHNS, CDR2 SASEGT. The CDR3 has 14 residues. CDR3 loop: CASSRGTGGTEAFF. The DNA of the CDR3 is TGTGCCAGCAGCCGAGGGACAGGAGGTACTGAAGCTTTCTTT.

This clonotype was detected only a few times. The chain is built from TRBV12-3 or TRBV12-4 and TRBJ2-2; D is perhaps TRBD2 (6 bases). The CDR3 consists of 13 residues. Trimming left V 7 bases short and J 5 bases short, with 11 bases between. The CDR3 DNA is TGTGCCAGCAACCTTGGGGGGACCGGGGAGCTGTTTTTT. It yields the protein CASNLGGTGELFF.

The table lists this clonotype with many counts. The chain carries TRBV4-1 and TRBJ2-5; TRBD1 matches at 7 bases. Germline V gives CDR1 MGHRA, CDR2 YSYEKL. Trimming removed 2 bases from V and 6 bases from J; junction bases left unmatched: 6. The CDR3 has 14 amino acids. CDR3 nucleotides: TGCGCCAGCAGCCAACCAGGGACAGATAAGACCCAGTACTTC. The encoded protein is CASSQPGTDKTQYF.

The table lists this clonotype with many counts. J is TRBJ1-3 and V is TRBV6-1; unclear D gene. This CDR3 spans 13 amino acids. Per germline, CDR1 MNHNS and CDR2 SASEGT. Trimming removed 5 bases from V and 4 bases from J, with 9 bases in between. The CDR3 region is CASSSTSGNTIYF. For the CDR3, the DNA is TGTGCCAGCAGTTCCACCTCAGGAAACACCATATATTTT.

This clonotype was counted at least ten times. J is TRBJ2-3 and V is TRBV7-2; 7 bases align to TRBD2. From germline, CDR1 is SGHTA and CDR2 FQGNSA. The CDR3 totals 15 residues. Unmatched junction bases numbered 8, after V lost 3 bases and J lost 5 bases. The CDR3 DNA reads as TGTGCCAGCAGCTTTAGCGGGTCGGGAGGAGATACGCAGTATTTT. Its protein is CASSFSGSGGDTQYF. The variable domain in full, completed from reference TRBV7-2 and TRBJ2-3, reads GAGVSQSPSNKVTEKGKDVELRCDPISGHTALYWYRQSLGQGLEFLIYFQGNSAPDKSGLPSDRFSAERTGGSVSTLTIQRTQQEDSAVYLCASSFSGSGGDTQYFGPGTRLTVL.

Details on this clonotype: A much more abundant neighbour one base away suggests this may be a read error. The rearrangement links TRBV19 to TRBJ1-1, with TRBD1 matching over 7 bases. Germline V CDR1 and CDR2: LNHDA, SQIVND (reference sequence). V shed 5 bases, J shed 7 bases, and the junction held 19 bases outside the gene matches. The CDR3 runs 17 residues. The CDR3 DNA reads TGTGCCAGTAGTGGCGGACAGGCCGGCAGGGGAGGCCTTGAAGCTTTCTTT. This encodes CASSGGQAGRGGLEAFF.

Many counts were recorded for this clonotype. The chain couples TRBV27 to TRBJ1-1, with 9 bases identical to TRBD1. The CDR3 has 16 residues. The V segment lost 6 bases and the J segment 1 base; nucleotides outside the gene matches: 9. Germline V gene lookup returns CDR1 MNHEY and CDR2 SMNVEV (reference sequence). CDR3 amino acids: CASSTGTGGWNTEAFF. The CDR3 region has the DNA TGTGCCAGCAGCACAGGTACAGGGGGCTGGAACACTGAAGCTTTCTTT.

This clonotype was found many times. The chain is built from TRBV19 and TRBJ2-1; 8 bases map to TRBD2. Germline V CDR1 and CDR2: LNHDA, SQIVND (reference sequence). J gave up 8 bases and V 6 bases, and 9 bases lay outside the gene matches. The CDR3 sequence is 14 residues long. The CDR3, as DNA: TGTGCCAGTAGAAGAGCGGGAGTGGTGGATGAGCAGTTCTTC. Protein sequence: CASRRAGVVDEQFF.

This clonotype occurred a few times. The chain has TRBV7-3 and TRBJ2-3; the D is unclear. Trimming took 4 bases from V and 1 from J, leaving 12 bases between them. Germline V gene lookup returns CDR1 SGHTA and CDR2 FQGTGA. The CDR3 extends over 15 amino acids. CDR3 region: CASSSKGQRTDTQYF. The DNA of the CDR3 is TGTGCCAGCAGCTCCAAAGGGCAGCGCACAGATACGCAGTATTTT.

This clonotype was found many times. The chain recombines TRBV27 with TRBJ2-1, with TRBD2 matching over 8 bases. This CDR3 spans 15 amino acids. The germline V gene has CDR1 MNHEY and CDR2 SMNVEV (reference sequence). Losses at the gene ends were 7 bases for V and 5 bases for J; bases not matched to a gene: 10. The CDR3, as DNA: TGTGCCAGCAAACTCGAAGCGGGAGTCAACAATGAGCAGTTCTTC. The encoded protein is CASKLEAGVNNEQFF.

This clonotype was counted many times. V gene TRBV20-1 combines with J gene TRBJ2-1; D gene uncertain. This CDR3 has 12 residues. Trimming removed 5 bases at V and 5 bases at J, with 10 bases between. The germline V gene encodes CDR1 DFQATT and CDR2 SNEGSKA (reference sequence). CDR3 residues: CSAPRENNEQFF. DNA for the CDR3: TGCAGTGCTCCCAGAGAGAACAATGAGCAGTTCTTC.

The table lists this clonotype with a few counts. A junction end diverges from the germline sequence, so it may reflect a read error. The chain carries TRBV5-1 and TRBJ2-7, with D perhaps matching TRBD1 (6 bases). CDR3 length: 13 amino acids. CDR1 and CDR2 from the germline V gene are SGHRS and YFSETQ. The CDR3 nucleotides read TGCGCCAGCAGTTTGGAAGGGGGCTACGAGCAGTACTTC. It translates to CASSLEGGYEQYF.

The chain uses TRBV4-2 and TRBJ2-5, with 12 bases aligning to TRBD2. The trim removed 1 base at V and 0 bases at J, leaving 3 bases unmatched. CDR3 size: 17 residues. Germline CDR1 reads LGHNA; CDR2 reads YNFKEQ. CDR3 protein: CASSQVLAGGYQETQYF. The CDR3 DNA sequence: TGTGCCAGCAGCCAAGTCCTAGCGGGAGGGTACCAAGAGACCCAGTACTTC.

This sequence joins TRBV6-6 and TRBJ1-1; D gene uncertain. This CDR3 is 16 amino acids long. The V and J ends lost 5 bases and 5 bases respectively, with 21 bases between them. The germline V gene encodes CDR1 MNHNY and CDR2 SVGAGI (reference sequence). CDR3 sequence reads: CASSESPNTVITEAFF. Written as DNA, the CDR3 is TGTGCCAGCAGTGAGTCGCCGAACACGGTGATAACTGAAGCTTTCTTT.

This clonotype was picked up a small number of times. The chain combines TRBV7-9 with TRBJ1-6, with D uncertain. V lost 3 bases, J lost 5 bases, and 11 bases lay in between. This CDR3 has 15 residues. Germline V gene lookup returns CDR1 SEHNR and CDR2 FQNEAQ (reference sequence). As DNA, the CDR3 is TGTGCCAGCAGCTTTGACGGGGAGAATAATTCACCCCTCCACTTT. This translates into CASSFDGENNSPLHF.

About this clonotype itself: This may come from a read error, since a much larger clone is one base off. The chain carries TRBV28 and TRBJ2-7; 10 bases align to TRBD2. Trimming took 5 bases from V and 1 from J; bases not matched to a gene: 20. Germline CDR1 is MDHEN and CDR2 is SYDVKM. The CDR3 is 20 amino acids. CDR3 sequence: CASSPIPGLATVPVSYEQYF. The DNA of the CDR3 is TGTGCCAGCAGTCCGATTCCGGGACTAGCGACAGTTCCGGTATCCTACGAGCAGTACTTC.

As for this clonotype: One base away lies a much larger clone, so this may be a sequencing read error. This sequence joins TRBV18 and TRBJ2-1, with D possibly matching TRBD2 (6 bases). Trimming pared 6 bases from V and 5 bases from J, leaving 14 bases between. The CDR3 consists of 14 residues. CDR1 and CDR2 (germline): KGHSH, LQKENI. CDR3 nucleotides: TGTGCCAGCTCCGGTGGGGAGGCCCACAATGAGCAGTTCTTC. Translating gives CASSGGEAHNEQFF. Variable domain in full (rest from reference TRBV18 and TRBJ2-1): NAGVMQNPRHLVRRRGQEARLRCSPMKGHSHVYWYRQLPEEGLKFMVYLQKENIIDESGMPKERFSAEFPKEGPSILRIQQVVRGDSAAYFCASSGGEAHNEQFFGPGTRLTVL.

This clonotype was counted ten times or more. The chain is built from TRBV10-3 and TRBJ1-1; D is undetermined. Germline V CDR1 and CDR2: ENHRY, SYGVKD. Trimming shortened V by 4 bases and J by 11 bases, and 11 bases separated the two germline ends. This CDR3 has 11 amino acids. The CDR3 DNA reads TGTGCCATCAGTGTCGGGGTAGGGGCTTTCTTT. Protein: CAISVGVGAFF.

This clonotype came up many times. The chain has TRBV6-2 or TRBV6-3 and TRBJ1-2; no clear D. Germline CDR1 MNHEY, CDR2 SVGEGT. Trimming left V 7 bases short and J 2 bases short, with 23 bases between. The CDR3 is made up of 17 amino acids. The CDR3 coding sequence is TGTGCCAGCACTTCCGAGAGGAGACAAGAAGCAAACTATGGCTACACCTTC. This sequence encodes CASTSERRQEANYGYTF.